Reported below is one T cell receptor beta chain. The antigen is not known. The data originate from a study of cytomegalovirus exposure and HLA in healthy donors. Study-wide findings and caveats: Later work found most CMV-associated TCR beta chains apparently HLA-restricted. A reported reduction in N-insertions relative to the roughly 640-donor mean was seen in an Asian-associated ancestry cluster in a later analysis. Analysis was carried out at a later point, and it linked a missense DCLRE1C variant to TCR beta V- and J-gene trimming.

The PCR had 60 Vbeta and 13 Jbeta primers. TCRdb's table, derived via immunoSEQ multiplex PCR, lists solely in-frame clones and lacks some. This table holds 90,000 to 140,000 clones, 70% to 80% found once. The CDR3 is made up of 14 amino acids. V lost 7 bases and J 10 bases, leaving 17 bases between the germline ends. Germline V gene data show CDR1 as MNHEY and CDR2 as SVGAGI. Healthy bone marrow donors made up the donors. Input material: PBMCs. This chain links TRBV6-5 with TRBJ1-6, with D tentatively TRBD1 (6 bases). The TCR originated in a man aged 25 to 40 in good health and CMV-seronegative. CDR3 nucleotides: TGTGCCAGCACCGATCCAACAGGGTTCTCACCCCTCCACTTT. It encodes CASTDPTGFSPLHF.